The 13 T cell receptor beta chains listed next were all sequenced from one sample in a study of cytomegalovirus exposure and HLA in healthy donors. Vbeta (60) and Jbeta (13) primers were used in the PCR. Profiled with immunoSEQ multiplex PCR; TCRdb holds only in-frame clones, not every one. The sample data list under 200,000 clones. Sequenced input: PBMCs. The receptors were sampled from a young man in good health and CMV-seronegative.

Details on this clone: The same CDR3 also results from other DNA sequences found in this sample. The gene calls are TRBV6-5 and TRBJ2-7; tentatively, D is TRBD1 (5 bases). The germline gives CDR1 MNHEY, CDR2 SVGAGI. The CDR3 is 13 residues long. V lost 2 bases and J lost 3, with 8 bases in between. The DNA for the CDR3 is TGTGCCAGCAGTTACGCCAGGGACTACGAGCAGTACTTC. It is translated as CASSYARDYEQYF.

The CDR3 loop is CASSFRQTNTEAFF. In nucleotides, the CDR3 is TGTGCCAGCAGCTTCCGACAGACGAACACTGAAGCTTTCTTT. The V gene is TRBV7-2, the J gene TRBJ1-1, with D maybe TRBD1 (5 bases). Germline-derived CDR1 and CDR2 are SGHTA and FQGNSA. V was trimmed by 3 bases and J by 1 base, leaving 9 bases between them. This CDR3 region has 14 residues.

The CDR3 loop reads CASSPGLAGITDTQYF. DNA of the CDR3: TGCGCCAGCAGCCCGGGACTAGCGGGGATCACAGATACGCAGTATTTT. This chain uses TRBV5-1 with TRBJ2-3; 13 bases map to TRBD2. The length of the CDR3 is 16 residues. Germline-derived CDR1 and CDR2 are SGHRS and YFSETQ. V lost 4 bases and J lost 2; bases outside the gene matches: 4.

The chain has TRBV11-2 and TRBJ2-7; no clear D gene. This CDR3 has 12 amino acids. Germline V gene lookup returns CDR1 SGHAT and CDR2 FQNNGV. V was shortened by 8 bases and J by 1 base, with 9 bases between the two germline ends. The CDR3 DNA reads as TGTGCCAGCCGCGAGGCTTCCTACGAGCAGTACTTC. Translating gives CASREASYEQYF.

The V and J genes are TRBV6-1 and TRBJ2-2, with a weak D call TRBD1 (5 bases). The CDR3 is made up of 14 amino acids. The V gene lost 7 bases and the J gene lost 0 bases, with 9 bases spanning the gap. The germline V gene has CDR1 MNHNS and CDR2 SASEGT. CDR3 protein: CASMGLANTGELFF. The CDR3 coding sequence is TGTGCCAGCATGGGGCTAGCGAACACCGGGGAGCTGTTTTTT.

The chain recombines TRBV28 with TRBJ2-7; no firm D call. This CDR3 spans 17 amino acids. The V and J ends lost 7 bases and 1 base respectively, with 23 bases between them. From germline, CDR1 is MDHEN and CDR2 SYDVKM. The CDR3 loop is CASNPLVTAASSYEQYF. The DNA for the CDR3 is TGTGCCAGCAACCCGCTAGTAACGGCGGCCTCATCCTACGAGCAGTACTTC.

The chain links TRBV4-2 to TRBJ2-7; 12 bases are a match to TRBD2. Looked up from germline, CDR1 is LGHNA and CDR2 is YNFKEQ. The CDR3 covers 14 residues. After removal of 4 bases from V and 6 bases from J, the junction contained 4 bases not matched to a gene. CDR3 nucleotide sequence: TGTGCCAGCAGCCCGAAACTAGCGGGGGGCGAGCAGTACTTC. Its translation is CASSPKLAGGEQYF.

This chain connects TRBV11-3 to TRBJ1-2; the D is unclear. The V gene lost 8 bases and the J gene lost 4 bases, with 17 bases spanning the gap. The CDR3 contains 14 residues. Germline assignment: CDR1 SGHNT and CDR2 YENEEA. CDR3 nucleotide sequence: TGTGCCAGCCCGACTGGAACCCTAATCTATGGCTACACCTTC. It yields the protein CASPTGTLIYGYTF.

The rearrangement links TRBV29-1 to TRBJ2-3, with 10 bases matching TRBD2. The CDR3 consists of 15 residues. The junction had 12 bases not matched to a gene; V was cut back by 8 bases and J by 4 bases. Germline CDR1 and CDR2: SQVTM and ANQGSEA. The DNA for the CDR3 is TGCAGCCTCCTGGGGCTAGCGGGGGTGGCAGATACGCAGTATTTT. Translating it yields CSLLGLAGVADTQYF.

The V gene is TRBV18, the J gene TRBJ1-1, with D tentatively TRBD1 (6 bases). The length of the CDR3 is 15 residues. Trimming stripped 5 bases from V and 2 bases from J, with 15 bases between. Germline V gene lookup returns CDR1 KGHSH and CDR2 LQKENI. The CDR3 region is CASSSGTYHNTEAFF. The DNA of the CDR3 is TGTGCCAGCTCATCGGGGACATACCATAACACTGAAGCTTTCTTT.

This chain links TRBV28 with TRBJ2-3; D might be TRBD2 (6 bases). The germline gives CDR1 MDHEN, CDR2 SYDVKM. V shed 6 bases and J shed 1 base, with 17 bases lying between them. This CDR3 has 16 amino acids. This CDR3 is CASSQAQASGTDTQYF. In DNA, the CDR3 is TGTGCCAGCAGCCAAGCCCAGGCTAGCGGCACAGATACGCAGTATTTT. Combining the CDR3 with reference TRBV28 and TRBJ2-3 gives the whole variable domain DVKVTQSSRYLVKRTGEKVFLECVQDMDHENMFWYRQDPGLGLRLIYFSYDVKMKEKGDIPEGYSVSREKKERFSLILESASTNQTSMYLCASSQAQASGTDTQYFGPGTRLTVL.

J is TRBJ1-6 and V is TRBV12-5; D is perhaps TRBD1 (6 bases). The germline V gene encodes CDR1 LGHNT and CDR2 FRNRAP. The CDR3 loop spans 13 amino acids. Deletions cut 1 base from V and 9 bases from J, with 7 bases between. Here the CDR3 reads CASGLEGGSPLHF. As DNA, the CDR3 is TGTGCTAGTGGTTTGGAAGGGGGTTCACCCCTCCACTTT.

The rearrangement links TRBV5-1 to TRBJ1-5; D is possibly TRBD1 (5 bases). Per germline, CDR1 SGHRS and CDR2 YFSETQ. This CDR3 is 16 amino acids long. V lost 4 bases and J lost 0, with 14 bases in between. The CDR3, as DNA: TGCGCCAGCAGCCCACTACCGGGGGATAGCAATCAGCCCCAGCATTTT. Translation gives CASSPLPGDSNQPQHF.